The T cell receptor (beta chain) under discussion was sequenced for a study of blood T cell repertoires in COVID-19. Study-level background: Sites in the United States, Italy and Spain provided acute and convalescent COVID-19 samples. From T cells, B-cell-depleted T cells, or PBMCs came the material, which was cDNA or gDNA.

CDR3 length: 14 residues. Germline V lookup: CDR1 GTSNPN, CDR2 SVGIG (reference sequence). V was clipped by 3 bases and J by 4 bases, with 13 bases between them. In the original workflow: Researchers report that nucleated cell counts were estimated from reference gene primer amplification. Only in-frame clones appear in the TCRdb table, and some are missing; sequencing was by immunoSEQ multiplex PCR. That table supplies the V and J calls and clone size; D and trimming were determined from the DNA. Of fewer than 350,000 clones listed, about nine tenths are singletons. Enrolment of Seattle patients took place during active infection, and they were followed longitudinally.

The chain carries TRBV30 and TRBJ2-1; weak D call: TRBD2 (5 bases). The sequenced sample was peripheral blood. The TCR was taken from a woman aged 30 to 39 with COVID-19, enrolled during active disease. CDR3 sequence (DNA): TGTGCCTGGAGCCGCGAGCGGTCTTACAATGAGCAGTTCTTC. Protein sequence: CAWSRERSYNEQFF.